What follows is one T cell receptor beta chain and its context. The germline gives CDR1 MGHDK, CDR2 SYGVNS. This CDR3 comprises 15 residues. V was clipped by 4 bases and J by 8 bases, with 17 bases between them. The data stem from a study of blood T cell repertoires in COVID-19. The overall study: PBMCs, B-cell-depleted T cells, or T cells provided the cDNA or gDNA that made up the material.

TCRdb's table, derived via immunoSEQ multiplex PCR, lists solely in-frame clones and lacks some. The top ten clones hold about 1.2% of a sample with 95,000 or so clones, approximately 86% of them seen once. The source material was peripheral blood. This clonotype was obtained from a man aged 80 or over with active or convalescent COVID-19. V gene TRBV25-1 combines with J gene TRBJ1-4; TRBD1 is a possible D gene (6 bases). The CDR3 protein is CASSGQQGNSEKLFF. CDR3 coding DNA: TGTGCCAGCAGTGGACAACAGGGTAATTCGGAAAAACTGTTTTTT.